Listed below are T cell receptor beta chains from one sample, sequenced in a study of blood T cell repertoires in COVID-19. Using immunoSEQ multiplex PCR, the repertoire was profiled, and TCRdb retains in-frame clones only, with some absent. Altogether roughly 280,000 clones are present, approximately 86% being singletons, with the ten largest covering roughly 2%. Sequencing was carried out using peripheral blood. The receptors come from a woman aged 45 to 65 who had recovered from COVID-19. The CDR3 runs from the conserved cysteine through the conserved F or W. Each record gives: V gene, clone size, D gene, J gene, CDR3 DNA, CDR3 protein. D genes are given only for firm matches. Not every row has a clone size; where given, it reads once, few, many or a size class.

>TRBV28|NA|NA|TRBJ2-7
TGTGCCAGCAGCCCGGACAGCCACGAGCAGTACTTC
CASSPDSHEQYF
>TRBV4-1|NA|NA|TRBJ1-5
TGCGCCAGCAGCCTAACCCCCCACTATCGGGAGCCCCAGCATTTT
CASSLTPHYREPQHF
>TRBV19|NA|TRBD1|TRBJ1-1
TGTGCCAGTAGTATCGGACAGGGAGGAACTGAAGCTTTCTTT
CASSIGQGGTEAFF
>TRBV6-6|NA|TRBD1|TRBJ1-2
TGTGCCAGCAGAGAAGGACAGGGGTTGAACTATGGCTACACCTTC
CASREGQGLNYGYTF
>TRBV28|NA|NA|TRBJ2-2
TGTGCCAGCAGTTTTCGATTCAGGGGAAACACCGGGGAGCTGTTTTTT
CASSFRFRGNTGELFF
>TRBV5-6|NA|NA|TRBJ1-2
TGTGCCAGCAGCTTGGATGGCAGAACAACTAACTATGGCTACACCTTC
CASSLDGRTTNYGYTF
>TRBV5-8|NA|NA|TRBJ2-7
TGTGCCAGCAGCTCGCCCGGGACTGGCCCTTACGAGCAGTACTTC
CASSSPGTGPYEQYF
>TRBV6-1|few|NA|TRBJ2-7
TGTGCCAGCAGTGAGCCTACAGGGTTCTCCTACGAGCAGTACTTC
CASSEPTGFSYEQYF
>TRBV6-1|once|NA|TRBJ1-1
TGTGCCAGCAGTGAAGCGGGGAGAAACACTGAAGCTTTCTTT
CASSEAGRNTEAFF
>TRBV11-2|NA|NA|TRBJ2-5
TGTGCCAGCAGCTTACGGGAGACCCAGTACTTC
CASSLRETQYF
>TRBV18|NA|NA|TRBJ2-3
TGTGCCAGCTCGCAGGGTAGCACAGATACGCAGTATTTT
CASSQGSTDTQYF
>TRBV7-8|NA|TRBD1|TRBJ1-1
TGTGCCAGCAGCTCCGCAGGGGGAAGGAGGAATTGGATAATTGAAGCTTTCTTT
CASSSAGGRRNWIIEAFF
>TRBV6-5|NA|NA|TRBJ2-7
TGTGCCAGCAGTCGCACAGCTTCCTACGAGCAGTACTTC
CASSRTASYEQYF
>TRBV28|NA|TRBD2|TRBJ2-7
TGTGCCAGCAGTTTGACGCCGGGACTAGCGATGGGGAGGCAGTACTTC
CASSLTPGLAMGRQYF
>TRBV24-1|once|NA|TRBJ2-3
TGTGCCACCAGTGAAGGGGCCGTGGATACGCAGTATTTT
CATSEGAVDTQYF